This T cell receptor (beta chain) was retrieved from a study of shared clonotypes between healthy human individuals (dated by TCRdb to the early 2020s). As for the study more broadly: A couple of women and a few men aged 18 to 49 years were included in the cohort. For each donor, CD4 naive and CD4 memory were each given three plates, CD8 naive was given two plates, and CD8 memory was given one plate. To estimate repertoire size and how much clonotypes are shared between individuals, the study performed deep sequencing of blood TCR repertoires from about five healthy adults. To increase sequencing depth and limit assay-specific biases, different laboratories used diverse techniques to prepare libraries and sequence TCR repertoires. Leukapheresis yielded between about 0.9 and 9.5 billion PBMCs per donor. The paper as a whole reports these results and caveats: Compared with non-shared clonotypes, clonotypes shared by all four sorted-subset donors had higher generation probabilities. Based on pairwise subsampling, the degree of clonotype sharing among donors was expected to be affected by sequencing depth. Because the study included a small number of donors, the genetic and exposure-history diversity represented was limited. Naive subsets generally had larger estimated clonotype richness than memory subsets did. Only blood was sampled, and tissue TCR repertoires likely differ from those in blood. Incomplete sequencing was indicated by rarefaction of sorted-subset datasets, despite the large sequencing depth. When a few donors were compared, the shared fraction of clonotypes was 5% to 6.5% for naive CD4, 3.5% to 4% for naive CD8, 2% to 2.5% for memory CD4, and 0.35% to 0.4% for memory CD8.

TCR CDR3 regions were amplified from genomic DNA by multiplex PCR using the deep immunoSEQ assay. Extracted genomic DNA from each cell subset was spread evenly across all wells of several immunoSEQ 96-well plates, with each plate serving as a replicate. Each replicate PCR for sorted subsets received roughly 0.2 ug genomic DNA, equal to roughly 30,000 T cell genomes. Purified libraries were measured with a Qubit 3.0 fluorometer, size-checked on a Bioanalyzer 2100, and measured again with the KAPA Library Quantification kit. Every immunoSEQ 96-well plate was sequenced on a dedicated single-read 150-cycle Illumina NextSeq 550 flow cell. The paper's data handling went like this. Because the immunoSEQ output held only junctional sequences and lacked quality scores, the filtering could not match the filtering applied to full-length reads. Sequences were annotated with PyIR, a Python wrapper for IgBLAST v1.9, using IMGT germline references to assign V/J genes and CDR3. Any read was removed if the V/J assignment was weak (E-value above 1e-6), the CDR3 was missing, or the read contained stop codons, out-of-frame junctions, or ambiguous translated residues. V3J clonotypes were defined as sequences sharing the same inferred V gene, J gene, and CDR3 amino acid sequence. Percentage overlap between repertoires was computed as shared unique clonotypes divided by the size of the smaller repertoire. Three approaches were used to assess repertoire richness: RTK rarefaction, the Chao1 estimator, and Recon v2.1 estimates of unobserved clonotypes. Generation probabilities were computed with OLGA for all TCRbeta clonotypes obtained by the gDNA method from a handful of donors. This immuneACCESS table, as held by TCRdb, lists in-frame sequences with V and J called but not all clones. Of the missing ones, under half trace to an unresolved V gene in checked studies; the others have no known cause. V, J and clone size are taken as reported in that table, and D and trimming were inferred from the DNA itself. Across this sample there are almost 700,000 clones, with 92% seen only once. Clones ranked in the top ten supply approximately 25% of the sample.

CD8 naive samples were obtained by positive selection for CCR7 among CD45RO-negative cells, yielding a CD45RA+CCR7+ population from which TemRA cells were excluded. Healthy HIV-negative adults with no recently reported acute infections or vaccinations were included as donors. Every donor was a Caucasian adult residing in Nashville, Tennessee, USA. Blood was collected by leukapheresis, and PBMCs were isolated by Ficoll-Histopaque density gradient centrifugation and then cryopreserved in liquid nitrogen vapor phase. Analytical flow cytometry was used to check the purity and quantity of every magnetically sorted T cell population. Genomic DNA was isolated from each sorted fraction and quantified by UV absorbance on a Nanodrop 2000c. Concerning this clone itself: The target of this receptor is not known. No much larger clone is present one base from it, and per-base qualities are unavailable.

This clonotype was obtained from a man aged 25-45 years in good health. The material sequenced was naive CD8+ T cells sorted from blood. Interpreted using the paper, the cell subset or site label stands for: CD45RA+CCR7+.

The CDR3 protein sequence reads: CASSEGIGDTDTQYF. The DNA sequence is as follows: TGTGCCAGCAGTGAAGGAATAGGGGACACAGATACGCAGTATTTT. The chain uses TRBV25-1 and TRBJ2-3, and possibly TRBD1, on 5 matching bases. V lost 2 bases and J lost 2 bases; the stretch between them is 11 bases long. There are 15 amino acids in the CDR3, from cysteine to phenylalanine inclusive. Kept here is only the CDR3 DNA, which spans 45 bases and is read in frame from base 1. CDR1 and CDR2 (MGHDK, SYGVNS) derive from the germline V gene.